The next 29 T cell receptor beta chains were all read from a single sample in a study of T cells in Graves' hyperthyroidism and ophthalmopathy. RNA transcripts yielded amplified TCR beta CDR3 regions. The study used the HTBI primer set for a first-round RT-PCR of the TCR CDR3. TCRdb passed the multiplex PCR reads through MiXCR, listing each CDR3 protein once. The table has 450,000 to 550,000 distinct CDR3 sequences, around 22% seen once. Sequenced input: blood. The receptors originated from a woman in her twenties or thirties with Graves' ophthalmopathy.

This chain connects TRBV4-1 to TRBJ1-1; tentatively, D is TRBD1 (5 bases). V was cut by 4 bases and J by 1 base, with 13 bases left in between. The CDR3 is 15 residues long. Germline loops: CDR1 MGHRA, CDR2 YSYEKL. The DNA of the CDR3 is TGCGCCAGCAGCCCAAAACAGGCTACGAACACTGAAGCTTTCTTT. Residues: CASSPKQATNTEAFF.

J is TRBJ1-3 and V is TRBV3-1; no clear D gene. CDR3 length: 16 residues. The V gene lost 3 bases and the J gene lost 1 base, with 13 bases spanning the gap. Germline CDR1 reads LGHDT; CDR2 reads YNNKEL (reference sequence). The CDR3 is CASSHRSVVSGNTIYF. CDR3 DNA sequence: TGTGCCAGCAGCCACAGGTCGGTTGTATCTGGAAACACCATATATTTT.

J is TRBJ2-7 and V is TRBV29-1; possibly TRBD2 for D (5 bases). V lost 7 bases and J lost 6, with 13 bases in between. The CDR3 sequence is 11 residues long. Germline loops: CDR1 SQVTM, CDR2 ANQGSEA. CDR3 amino acids: CSALVGVEQYF. In nucleotides, the CDR3 is TGCAGCGCCTTGGTGGGAGTCGAGCAGTACTTC.

This clonotype has at least ten counts. This chain joins TRBV6-1 and TRBJ2-5, with D possibly being TRBD1 or TRBD2 (6 bases each). CDR1 MNHNS and CDR2 SASEGT come from the germline V gene. This CDR3 spans 15 amino acids. The V gene lost 6 bases and the J gene lost 5 bases, with 19 bases spanning the gap. In nucleotides, the CDR3 is TGTGCCAGCAGCCTACGGCCACAGGGAGGCGAGACCCAGTACTTC. Amino acids: CASSLRPQGGETQYF.

The chain is built from TRBV20-1 and TRBJ2-2; D perhaps matches TRBD2 (6 bases). Germline V gives CDR1 DFQATT, CDR2 SNEGSKA (reference sequence). Trimming took 3 bases from V and 6 from J, leaving 14 bases between them. This CDR3 region has 14 residues. This chain's CDR3 is CSASDVWGAGELFF. For the CDR3, the DNA is TGCAGTGCTAGTGACGTTTGGGGGGCCGGGGAGCTGTTTTTT.

V gene TRBV4-2 combines with J gene TRBJ2-7; 9 bases align to TRBD1. This CDR3 has 13 residues. V dropped 11 bases and J dropped 6; count of bases not matched to a gene: 11. Germline V lookup: CDR1 LGHNA, CDR2 YNFKEQ. DNA for the CDR3: TGTGCCTGGAGTGCGGGACAGGGAGGCGAGCAGTACTTC. It encodes CAWSAGQGGEQYF.

Concerning this clonotype itself: At one of its ends the junction is not consistent with the germline gene, which may arise from a read error. This chain uses TRBV4-1 with TRBJ1-2; TRBD1 might be the D (6 bases). Germline lookup yields CDR1 MGHRA and CDR2 YSYEKL. The CDR3 consists of 16 residues. CDR3 bases: TGCGCCAGCAGCCAGCCCAACAGGGTGGCTAACTATGGTTACACCTTC. As protein: CASSQPNRVANYGYTF.

The table lists this clonotype with many counts. V gene TRBV6-7 combines with J gene TRBJ2-5; tentatively, D is TRBD1 or TRBD2 (5 bases each). TRBV6-7 is flagged as an ORF with uncertain function. The CDR3 sequence is 13 residues long. V gave up 7 bases and J gave up 5 bases, with 14 bases separating them. CDR3: CASIPGREETQYF. Written as DNA, the CDR3 is TGTGCCAGCATTCCGGGGCGTGAGGAGACCCAGTACTTC.

This clonotype was seen at least ten times. This chain uses TRBV9 with TRBJ2-5; 9 nucleotides align to TRBD1. Germline V lookup: CDR1 SGDLS, CDR2 YYNGEE. With V trimmed by 4 bases and J by 5 bases, 6 bases remained unmatched. The CDR3 consists of 14 residues. CDR3 residues: CASSPWDREETQYF. The CDR3, as DNA: TGTGCCAGCAGCCCTTGGGACAGGGAGGAGACCCAGTACTTC.

This chain uses TRBV12-3 or TRBV12-4 with TRBJ2-2; 8 bases fit TRBD2. V dropped 3 bases and J dropped 4; count of bases not matched to a gene: 1. The CDR3 loop spans 14 amino acids. The CDR3 bases are TGTGCCAGCAGTTTTCGGGGGGGCACCGGGGAGCTGTTTTTT. Its protein is CASSFRGGTGELFF.

This clonotype was counted ten times or more. The chain employs TRBV6-2 or TRBV6-3 and TRBJ1-2; TRBD1 agrees at 10 bases. Germline V CDR1 and CDR2: MNHEY, SVGEGT. This CDR3 contains 15 residues. Losses at the gene ends were 4 bases for V and 8 bases for J; bases not matched to a gene: 10. The CDR3 loop reads CASSFGMGQGQGYTF. The CDR3 DNA sequence: TGTGCCAGCAGTTTTGGAATGGGACAGGGGCAGGGCTACACCTTC.

This clonotype was counted ten times or more. V gene TRBV6-1 combines with J gene TRBJ1-2; D possibly corresponds to TRBD1 (5 bases). V was pared by 1 base and J by 8 bases, with 14 bases between. CDR1 and CDR2 (germline): MNHNS, SASEGT. The length of the CDR3 is 14 residues. CDR3 sequence: CASSEVWQGGGYTF. In DNA, the CDR3 is TGTGCCAGCAGTGAAGTGTGGCAGGGTGGCGGCTACACCTTC.

This clonotype came up many times. The chain joins TRBV6-5 to TRBJ1-1, with 7 bases aligning to TRBD1. There are 14 residues in the CDR3. Germline loops: CDR1 MNHEY, CDR2 SVGAGI. Trimming removed 2 bases from V and 10 bases from J; junction bases left unmatched: 10. CDR3 sequence reads: CASSYTGVERGAFF. DNA of the CDR3: TGTGCCAGCAGTTACACAGGGGTTGAAAGAGGAGCTTTCTTT.

This clonotype came up many times. The rearrangement uses TRBV5-6 and TRBJ2-7; 9 bases fit TRBD1. The CDR3 totals 15 residues. CDR1 SGHDT and CDR2 YYEEEE come from the germline V gene. The junction had 6 bases not matched to a gene; V was cut back by 0 bases and J by 5 bases. CDR3 DNA sequence: TGTGCCAGCAGCTTGGGAGCGGGACAGGGTGACGAGCAGTACTTC. Translation: CASSLGAGQGDEQYF.

This clonotype was detected many times. This chain joins TRBV19 and TRBJ1-1, with D tentatively TRBD1 (5 bases). Germline assignment: CDR1 LNHDA and CDR2 SQIVND (reference sequence). The V end lost 7 bases, the J end lost 0 bases, and 9 bases lay between the germline ends. CDR3 length: 13 amino acids. CDR3 DNA sequence: TGTGCCAGTAAAGGGGACCTGAACACTGAAGCTTTCTTT. Amino acids: CASKGDLNTEAFF.

The sample holds a few counts of this clonotype. This rearrangement joins TRBV6-1 to TRBJ2-7; TRBD1 agrees at 8 bases. Germline CDR1 MNHNS, CDR2 SASEGT. This CDR3 is built from 15 residues. Trimming removed 5 bases from V and 5 bases from J; junction bases left unmatched: 11. CDR3 protein: CASSPSDRVINEQYF. Written as DNA, the CDR3 is TGTGCCAGCAGTCCTTCGGACAGGGTAATAAACGAGCAGTACTTC.

This chain uses TRBV12-3 or TRBV12-4 with TRBJ1-5; possibly TRBD1 for D (6 bases). The length of the CDR3 is 13 residues. V was trimmed by 3 bases and J by 13 bases, leaving 16 bases between them. Here the CDR3 reads CASSFGQNGVQHF. The CDR3 nucleotides are TGTGCCAGCAGTTTCGGACAGAATGGGGTTCAGCATTTT.

This chain links TRBV5-4 with TRBJ2-5; 8 bases map to TRBD2. The CDR3 runs to 16 residues. Germline CDR1 SGHNT, CDR2 YYREEE (reference sequence). With 1 base clipped from V and 5 bases from J, the junction kept 10 bases outside the gene matches. The CDR3 DNA reads as TGTGCCAGCAGCTTGAAGTCCGGGGGGGTATGGGAGACCCAGTACTTC. Its protein is CASSLKSGGVWETQYF.

This clonotype was observed many times. The rearrangement uses TRBV15 and TRBJ2-5; 9 positions agree with TRBD2. This CDR3 comprises 16 residues. Germline V lookup: CDR1 LNHNV, CDR2 YYDKDF (reference sequence). With 0 bases clipped from V and 5 bases from J, the junction kept 7 bases outside the gene matches. The CDR3 region is CATSRDPRGGLETQYF. The CDR3 nucleotides read TGTGCCACCAGCAGAGATCCGCGGGGGGGCTTGGAGACCCAGTACTTC.

This clonotype was seen many times. The rearrangement uses TRBV5-1 and TRBJ2-7; possible D gene TRBD1, 6 bases. The CDR3 has 17 residues. CDR1 is SGHRS and CDR2 is YFSETQ in the germline V gene. V was cut by 4 bases and J by 0 bases, with 20 bases left in between. Here the CDR3 reads CASSSGGGFASSYEQYF. The CDR3, as DNA: TGCGCCAGCAGCAGTGGGGGCGGTTTTGCCAGCTCCTACGAGCAGTACTTC.

On this clonotype itself: Just one base apart from a much larger clone, this may be a read error. This CDR3 is CAISELSVRSFSYEQYF. Written as DNA, the CDR3 is TGTGCCATCAGTGAGCTGTCAGTAAGATCCTTCTCCTACGAGCAGTACTTC. J is TRBJ2-7 and V is TRBV10-3; D not certain. With 2 bases removed from V and 0 bases from J, the gap between germline ends came to 17 bases. CDR1 ENHRY and CDR2 SYGVKD come from the germline V gene. The CDR3 contains 17 residues.

Many counts were recorded for this clonotype. The chain combines TRBV6-5 with TRBJ2-7, with D maybe TRBD1 (6 bases). The CDR3 loop spans 16 amino acids. The V end lost 2 bases, the J end lost 9 bases, and 23 bases lay between the germline ends. Germline CDR1 and CDR2: MNHEY and SVGAGI. CDR3 nucleotide sequence: TGTGCCAGCAGTTACCCACAGGGAAAGGAAGACGAGAGGCAGTACTTC. Residues: CASSYPQGKEDERQYF.

This sequence joins TRBV2 and TRBJ2-7; possibly TRBD1 or TRBD2 for D (5 bases each). The germline V gene encodes CDR1 SNHLY and CDR2 FYNNEI. V was clipped by 4 bases and J by 6 bases, with 10 bases between them. This CDR3 is built from 12 residues. CDR3 nucleotide sequence: TGTGCCAGCAGTGCGGAGAGGGGCGAGCAGTACTTC. Its protein is CASSAERGEQYF.

This clonotype was seen at least ten times. This sequence joins TRBV28 and TRBJ1-2, with D unclear. Looked up from germline, CDR1 is MDHEN and CDR2 is SYDVKM. The V end was cut by 5 bases, the J end by 2 bases, with 9 bases between. The CDR3 is 13 residues long. The CDR3 coding sequence is TGTGCCAGCAGTGAAACAACCAACTATGGCTACACCTTC. Protein: CASSETTNYGYTF.

The rearrangement links TRBV6-2 or TRBV6-3 to TRBJ1-1; possible D gene TRBD1, 6 bases. Per germline, CDR1 MNHEY and CDR2 SVGEGT. V gave up 0 bases and J gave up 0 bases, with 26 bases separating them. There are 21 residues in the CDR3. The CDR3 spells CASSYSREGHPKGFMNTEAFF. The CDR3 region has the DNA TGTGCCAGCAGTTACTCGCGGGAGGGACACCCAAAGGGGTTCATGAACACTGAAGCTTTCTTT.

The J gene is TRBJ1-5, the V gene TRBV4-2; weak D call: TRBD1 (5 bases). Looked up from germline, CDR1 is LGHNA and CDR2 is YNFKEQ. The CDR3 spans 17 residues. Trimming pared 0 bases from V and 0 bases from J, leaving 12 bases between. This CDR3 is CASSQESRGYSNQPQHF. The DNA for the CDR3 is TGTGCCAGCAGCCAAGAATCCCGGGGGTATAGCAATCAGCCCCAGCATTTT.

This clonotype showed up many times. This chain's CDR3 is CARPRGSDTGELFF. In nucleotides, the CDR3 is TGTGCCAGACCCAGGGGATCGGACACCGGGGAGCTGTTTTTT. The chain carries TRBV7-9 and TRBJ2-2, with TRBD1 as a possible D gene (6 bases). CDR1 SEHNR and CDR2 FQNEAQ come from the germline V gene (reference sequence). V was shortened by 9 bases and J by 3 bases, with 14 bases between the two germline ends. This CDR3 region has 14 residues.

This clonotype was picked up many times. The V and J genes are TRBV29-1 and TRBJ2-7; D is undetermined. Trimming pared 4 bases from V and 5 bases from J, leaving 9 bases between. Germline V gene sequence: CDR1 SQVTM, CDR2 ANQGSEA. The CDR3 is made up of 11 amino acids. The chain's CDR3 is CSVGLLNEQYF. In DNA form, the CDR3 reads TGCAGCGTTGGGCTTCTGAACGAGCAGTACTTC.

In its sample, this clonotype was seen many times. V and J are TRBV5-8 and TRBJ2-7; D possibly corresponds to TRBD1 (6 bases). Trimming took off 0 bases at V and 2 bases at J, with 12 bases between the two ends. The germline gives CDR1 SGHTS, CDR2 YDEGEE. This CDR3 has 15 residues. CDR3 bases: TGTGCCAGCAGCTTGGCCAGGGGATTGACCTACGAGCAGTACTTC. This sequence encodes CASSLARGLTYEQYF.